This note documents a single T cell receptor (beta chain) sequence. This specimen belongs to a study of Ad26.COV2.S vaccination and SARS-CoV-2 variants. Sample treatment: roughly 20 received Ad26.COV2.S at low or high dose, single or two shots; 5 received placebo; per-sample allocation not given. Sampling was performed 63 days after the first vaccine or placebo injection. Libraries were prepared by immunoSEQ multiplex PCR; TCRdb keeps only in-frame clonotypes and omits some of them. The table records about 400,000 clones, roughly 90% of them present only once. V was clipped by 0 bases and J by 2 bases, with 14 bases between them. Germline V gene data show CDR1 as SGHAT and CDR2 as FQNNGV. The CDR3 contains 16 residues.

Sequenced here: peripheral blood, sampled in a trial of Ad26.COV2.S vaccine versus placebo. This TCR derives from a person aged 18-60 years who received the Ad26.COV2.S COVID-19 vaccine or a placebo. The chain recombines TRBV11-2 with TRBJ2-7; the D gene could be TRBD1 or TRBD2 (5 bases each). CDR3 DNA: TGTGCCAGCAGCTTAGAAGGTGGGGGTGGCACCTACGAGCAGTACTTC. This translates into CASSLEGGGGTYEQYF.